This T cell receptor beta chain was sequenced in a study of graft-versus-host responses after intestinal transplantation. Study-wide results and caveats: GvH clones were identified in recipient marrow, with some first appearing in ileum or blood.

Regarding this clone: No antigen is known for it.

Lymphocytes (intraepithelial and lamina propria) were released by processing the graft tissue. The CDR3 extends over 16 amino acids. Germline V CDR1 and CDR2: SGHRS, YFSETQ. The V and J ends lost 3 bases and 2 bases respectively, with 17 bases between them. This table comes from immunoSEQ multiplex PCR, and its TCRdb copy is limited to in-frame clones, with some not included. The sample includes thousands of clones, 85% to 90% of them seen just once. This clonotype originated in a human patient who received an intestinal transplant, so some T cells may come from the graft donor. Sequencing was performed on ileum tissue, taken 156 days after intestinal transplant. The rearrangement uses TRBV5-1 and TRBJ2-5; the D gene is possibly TRBD1 (6 bases). As DNA, the CDR3 is TGCGCCAGCAGCTCCCAAACCGGGACAATGCAAGAGACCCAGTACTTC. Protein sequence: CASSSQTGTMQETQYF.